This T cell receptor beta chain was sequenced in a study of shared clonotypes between healthy human individuals. Using immunoSEQ multiplex PCR, the repertoire was profiled, and TCRdb retains in-frame clones only, with some absent. The sample contains under 2,500,000 clones, more than 90% of which appear only once. Trimming removed 3 bases at V and 6 bases at J, with 8 bases between. The CDR3 totals 13 residues. From germline, CDR1 is MNHNS and CDR2 SASEGT. Points from the study as a whole: Clonotype sharing across a few donors was observed for around 5.1% of naive CD4 clonotypes.

Worth noting for this clone: What it recognizes is unknown.

The specimen sequenced was naive CD4+ T cells sorted from blood. This sample's subset: CD45RA+ positively selected. This TCR was sampled from a man in his late teens or twenties in good health. The rearrangement joins TRBV6-1 to TRBJ1-4; TRBD1 is a possible D gene (5 bases). Written as DNA, the CDR3 is TGTGCCAGCAGTGACGACAGCCATGAAAAACTGTTTTTT. It is translated as CASSDDSHEKLFF.